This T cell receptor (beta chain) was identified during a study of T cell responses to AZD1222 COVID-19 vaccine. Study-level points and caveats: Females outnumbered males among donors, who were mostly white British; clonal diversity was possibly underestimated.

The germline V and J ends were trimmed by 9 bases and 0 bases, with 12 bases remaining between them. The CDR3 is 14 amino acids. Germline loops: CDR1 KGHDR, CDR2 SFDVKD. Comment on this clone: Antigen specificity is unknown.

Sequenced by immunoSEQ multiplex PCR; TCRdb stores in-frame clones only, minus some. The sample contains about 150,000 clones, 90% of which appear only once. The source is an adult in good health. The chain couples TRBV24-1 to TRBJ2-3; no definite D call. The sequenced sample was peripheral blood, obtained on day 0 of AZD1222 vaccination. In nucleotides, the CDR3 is TGTGCCACCGCACCCGACAAGAGCACAGATACGCAGTATTTT. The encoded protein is CATAPDKSTDTQYF.